What follows is one T cell receptor beta chain and its context. This PCR relied on a set of 60 Vbeta primers and 13 Jbeta primers. Sequencing used immunoSEQ multiplex PCR; TCRdb keeps in-frame clones, though not all of them. The sample contains around 130,000 clones, approximately 80% of which appear only once. The record originates from a study of cytomegalovirus exposure and HLA in healthy donors. Per the germline V gene, CDR1 is GTSNPN and CDR2 is SVGIG (reference sequence). V lost 0 bases and J lost 8, with 4 bases in between. The CDR3 is 10 amino acids. The clonotype originates from an older woman in good health and CMV-seronegative. Sequencing was carried out using PBMCs. V gene TRBV30 combines with J gene TRBJ1-2; D not resolved. The chain's CDR3 is CAWSVRGYTF. CDR3 DNA: TGTGCCTGGAGTGTTAGAGGCTACACCTTC.